Listed below are T cell receptor beta chains from one sample, sequenced in a study of siplizumab effects on memory and regulatory T cells. Sequencing used immunoSEQ multiplex PCR; TCRdb keeps in-frame clones, though not all of them. The profile shows 50,000 to 55,000 clones, 95% to 97% of them singletons. The sample taken for sequencing was naive CD4+ T cells sorted from blood. All receptors come from a human donor in good health. The CDR3 runs from the conserved cysteine through the conserved F or W. The order of the fields is clone size, V gene, D gene, J gene, CDR3 protein, CDR3 DNA. A D gene is named only where the DNA matches it firmly. Clone size is given for some rows only: seen once, a few or many times, or a class if the clone is expanded.

size: NA; V: TRBV7-2; D: TRBD2; J: TRBJ2-3; CDR3: CASRSGGGTDTQYF; DNA: TGTGCCAGCAGGTCGGGGGGGGGCACAGATACGCAGTATTTT
size: once; V: TRBV7-3; D: TRBD1; J: TRBJ1-1; CDR3: CASSLSPGQGLGRNTEAFF; DNA: TGTGCCAGCAGCTTAAGTCCCGGACAGGGTCTGGGAAGGAACACTGAAGCTTTCTTT
size: NA; V: TRBV25-1; D: TRBD2; J: TRBJ2-5; CDR3: CASSSTSGSETQYF; DNA: TGTGCCAGCAGCTCCACTAGCGGGAGCGAGACCCAGTACTTC
size: NA; V: TRBV11-3; D: TRBD1; J: TRBJ2-7; CDR3: CASSFHHSGGQGTYEQYF; DNA: TGTGCCAGCAGCTTCCACCACTCCGGAGGACAGGGGACCTACGAGCAGTACTTC
size: NA; V: TRBV6-5; D: TRBD1; J: TRBJ1-1; CDR3: CASRRRGQKNTEAFF; DNA: TGTGCCAGCAGGCGCCGGGGACAGAAGAACACTGAAGCTTTCTTT
size: NA; V: TRBV19; D: TRBD1; J: TRBJ1-5; CDR3: CASSVGQTSNQPQHF; DNA: TGTGCCAGTAGTGTGGGACAGACGAGCAATCAGCCCCAGCATTTT
size: NA; V: TRBV14; D: NA; J: TRBJ2-1; CDR3: CASSAGSGVTHRNEQFF; DNA: TGTGCCAGCAGCGCCGGTTCAGGGGTCACCCACCGCAATGAGCAGTTCTTC
size: NA; V: TRBV5-1; D: TRBD2; J: TRBJ2-1; CDR3: CASSLGSGRPYNEQFF; DNA: TGCGCCAGCAGCTTGGGAAGCGGGAGACCTTACAATGAGCAGTTCTTC
size: NA; V: TRBV7-2; D: NA; J: TRBJ2-7; CDR3: CASSGAGGSGEQYF; DNA: TGTGCCAGCAGCGGGGCAGGGGGGAGCGGCGAGCAGTACTTC
size: NA; V: TRBV28; D: NA; J: TRBJ2-5; CDR3: CASRLHVRETQYF; DNA: TGTGCCAGCAGGCTCCATGTCAGGGAGACCCAGTACTTC
size: few; V: TRBV5-1; D: TRBD2; J: TRBJ2-4; CDR3: CASSPRRASGKEAKNIQYF; DNA: TGCGCCAGCAGCCCCCGAAGGGCTAGCGGGAAAGAGGCCAAAAACATTCAGTACTTC
size: once; V: TRBV5-1; D: TRBD2; J: TRBJ2-1; CDR3: CASSSSTSGLYNEQFF; DNA: TGCGCCAGCAGCTCCTCGACTAGCGGGCTCTACAATGAGCAGTTCTTC
size: NA; V: TRBV7-3; D: NA; J: TRBJ2-2; CDR3: CASSFRGFSGELFF; DNA: TGTGCCAGCAGCTTTCGGGGATTTTCCGGGGAGCTGTTTTTT
size: once; V: TRBV5-6; D: NA; J: TRBJ1-5; CDR3: CASSLRGSNQPQHF; DNA: TGTGCCAGCAGCTTGAGGGGCAGCAATCAGCCCCAGCATTTT
size: once; V: TRBV6-1; D: NA; J: TRBJ2-2; CDR3: CASSEVRAGELFF; DNA: TGTGCCAGCAGTGAAGTTAGGGCCGGGGAGCTGTTTTTT
size: NA; V: TRBV4-3; D: NA; J: TRBJ2-2; CDR3: CASSSPGELFF; DNA: TGCGCCAGCAGCTCTCCCGGGGAGCTGTTTTTT
size: NA; V: TRBV6-5; D: NA; J: TRBJ1-1; CDR3: CASSRGGRHTEAFF; DNA: TGTGCCAGCTCGCGAGGGGGGCGGCACACTGAAGCTTTCTTT
size: NA; V: TRBV19; D: NA; J: TRBJ1-6; CDR3: CASSTVRQKANSPLHF; DNA: TGTGCCAGTAGTACCGTAAGACAGAAGGCTAATTCACCCCTCCACTTT
size: NA; V: TRBV10-3; D: TRBD1; J: TRBJ2-1; CDR3: CAISRTGGHFNEQFF; DNA: TGTGCCATCAGTCGGACAGGGGGTCATTTCAATGAGCAGTTCTTC
size: NA; V: TRBV28; D: NA; J: TRBJ1-2; CDR3: CASSSQGRVGGYTF; DNA: TGTGCCAGCAGTTCACAGGGCAGAGTTGGCGGCTACACCTTC
size: NA; V: TRBV7-9; D: NA; J: TRBJ2-7; CDR3: CASSLEHLSYEQYF; DNA: TGTGCCAGCAGCTTAGAGCACCTCTCCTACGAGCAGTACTTC
size: NA; V: TRBV30; D: NA; J: TRBJ2-7; CDR3: CAWSVLGGAYEQYF; DNA: TGTGCCTGGAGTGTACTAGGGGGGGCCTACGAGCAGTACTTC
size: NA; V: TRBV6-5; D: TRBD1; J: TRBJ2-3; CDR3: CASTKTGSSTDTQYF; DNA: TGTGCCAGCACCAAGACAGGGTCTAGCACAGATACGCAGTATTTT
size: NA; V: TRBV10-3; D: TRBD1; J: TRBJ2-5; CDR3: CASRDRDETQYF; DNA: TGTGCCAGCCGGGACAGGGATGAGACCCAGTACTTC
size: NA; V: TRBV9; D: NA; J: TRBJ1-3; CDR3: CASSVVDSGNTIYF; DNA: TGTGCCAGCAGCGTAGTTGACTCTGGAAACACCATATATTTT
size: NA; V: TRBV10-3; D: TRBD1; J: TRBJ1-1; CDR3: CAIRQQGGMNTEAFF; DNA: TGTGCCATCAGACAACAGGGGGGGATGAACACTGAAGCTTTCTTT
size: NA; V: TRBV7-3; D: TRBD2; J: TRBJ2-3; CDR3: CASSPPGTSGGDTQYF; DNA: TGTGCCAGCAGCCCACCCGGGACTAGCGGAGGAGATACGCAGTATTTT
size: NA; V: TRBV18; D: TRBD2; J: TRBJ2-1; CDR3: CASSPLRGAPDNEQFF; DNA: TGTGCCAGCTCACCATTGCGGGGGGCGCCGGACAATGAGCAGTTCTTC
size: NA; V: TRBV6-6; D: TRBD1; J: TRBJ2-7; CDR3: CASSETGGGEQYF; DNA: TGTGCCAGCAGTGAGACAGGGGGAGGCGAGCAGTACTTC
size: NA; V: TRBV11-2; D: NA; J: TRBJ2-1; CDR3: CASSFRTGDYEQFF; DNA: TGTGCCAGCAGCTTTCGGACCGGAGATTATGAGCAGTTCTTC
size: NA; V: TRBV19; D: TRBD2; J: TRBJ2-7; CDR3: CASSIATSGSYEQYF; DNA: TGTGCCAGTAGTATAGCGACTAGCGGGAGCTACGAGCAGTACTTC
size: NA; V: TRBV18; D: TRBD2; J: TRBJ2-7; CDR3: CASSGGTDYEQYF; DNA: TGTGCCAGCTCCGGGGGGACCGACTACGAGCAGTACTTC
size: NA; V: TRBV6-6; D: TRBD1; J: TRBJ1-4; CDR3: CASSDPGQPNEKLFF; DNA: TGTGCCAGCAGTGACCCGGGACAGCCTAATGAAAAACTGTTTTTT
size: NA; V: TRBV6-1; D: TRBD1; J: TRBJ1-5; CDR3: CASSASPRDRGSQPQHF; DNA: TGTGCCAGCAGTGCTAGCCCCCGGGACAGGGGAAGTCAGCCCCAGCATTTT
size: NA; V: TRBV11-2; D: TRBD2; J: TRBJ2-3; CDR3: CASSYRTSGSTDTQYF; DNA: TGTGCCAGCAGCTATCGGACTAGCGGGAGTACAGATACGCAGTATTTT
size: NA; V: TRBV27; D: TRBD2; J: TRBJ2-1; CDR3: CASSPEGLAQQRRFF; DNA: TGTGCCAGCAGTCCCGAGGGACTAGCGCAACAACGTCGGTTCTTC